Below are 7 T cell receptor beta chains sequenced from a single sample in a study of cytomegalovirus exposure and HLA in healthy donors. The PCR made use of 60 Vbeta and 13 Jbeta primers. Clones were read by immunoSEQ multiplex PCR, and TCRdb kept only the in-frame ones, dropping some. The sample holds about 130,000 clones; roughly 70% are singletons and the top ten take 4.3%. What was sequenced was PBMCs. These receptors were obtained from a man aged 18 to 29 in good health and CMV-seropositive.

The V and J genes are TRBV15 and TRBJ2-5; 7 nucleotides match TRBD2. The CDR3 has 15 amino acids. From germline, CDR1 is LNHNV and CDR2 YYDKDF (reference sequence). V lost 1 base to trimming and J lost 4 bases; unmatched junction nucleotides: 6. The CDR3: CATSRVEAGRETQYF. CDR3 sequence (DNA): TGTGCCACCAGCAGAGTCGAAGCGGGGCGAGAGACCCAGTACTTC.

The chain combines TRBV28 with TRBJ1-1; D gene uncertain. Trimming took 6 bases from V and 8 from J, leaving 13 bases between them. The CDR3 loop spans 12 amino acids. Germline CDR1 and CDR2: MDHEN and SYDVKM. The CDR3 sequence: CASRAPHPEAFF. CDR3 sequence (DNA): TGTGCCAGCAGGGCCCCGCATCCCGAAGCTTTCTTT. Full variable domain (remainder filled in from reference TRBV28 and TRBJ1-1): DVKVTQSSRYLVKRTGEKVFLECVQDMDHENMFWYRQDPGLGLRLIYFSYDVKMKEKGDIPEGYSVSREKKERFSLILESASTNQTSMYLCASRAPHPEAFFGQGTRLTVV.

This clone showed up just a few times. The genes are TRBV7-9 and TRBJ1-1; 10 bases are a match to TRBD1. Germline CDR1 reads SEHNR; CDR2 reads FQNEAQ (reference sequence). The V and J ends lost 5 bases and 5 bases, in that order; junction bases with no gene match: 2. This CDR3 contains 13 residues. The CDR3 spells CASSRTGGTEAFF. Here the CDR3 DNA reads TGTGCCAGCAGCAGGACAGGGGGGACTGAAGCTTTCTTT.

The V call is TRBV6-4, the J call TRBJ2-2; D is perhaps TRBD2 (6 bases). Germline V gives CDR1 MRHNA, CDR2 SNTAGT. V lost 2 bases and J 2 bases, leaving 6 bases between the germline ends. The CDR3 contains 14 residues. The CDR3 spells CASSDGTNTGELFF. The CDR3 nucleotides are TGTGCCAGCAGTGACGGGACTAACACCGGGGAGCTGTTTTTT.

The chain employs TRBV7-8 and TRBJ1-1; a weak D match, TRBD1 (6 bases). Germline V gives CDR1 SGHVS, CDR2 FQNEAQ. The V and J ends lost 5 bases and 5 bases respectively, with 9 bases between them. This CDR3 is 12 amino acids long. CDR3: CASSPGQTEAFF. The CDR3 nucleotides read TGTGCCAGCAGCCCCGGACAGACTGAAGCTTTCTTT.

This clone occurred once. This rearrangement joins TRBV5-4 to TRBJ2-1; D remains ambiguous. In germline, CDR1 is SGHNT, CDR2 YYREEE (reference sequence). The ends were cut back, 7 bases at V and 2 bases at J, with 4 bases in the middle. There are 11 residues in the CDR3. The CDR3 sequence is CASETYNEQFF. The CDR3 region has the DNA TGTGCCAGCGAGACCTACAATGAGCAGTTCTTC.

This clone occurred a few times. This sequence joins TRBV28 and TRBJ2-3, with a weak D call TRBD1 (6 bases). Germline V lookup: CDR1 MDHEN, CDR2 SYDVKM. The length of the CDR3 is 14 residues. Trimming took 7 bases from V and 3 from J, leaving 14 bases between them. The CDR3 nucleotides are TGTGCCAGCACCACGGTACAGGGAACAGATACGCAGTATTTT. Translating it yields CASTTVQGTDTQYF. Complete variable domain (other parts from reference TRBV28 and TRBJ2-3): DVKVTQSSRYLVKRTGEKVFLECVQDMDHENMFWYRQDPGLGLRLIYFSYDVKMKEKGDIPEGYSVSREKKERFSLILESASTNQTSMYLCASTTVQGTDTQYFGPGTRLTVL.